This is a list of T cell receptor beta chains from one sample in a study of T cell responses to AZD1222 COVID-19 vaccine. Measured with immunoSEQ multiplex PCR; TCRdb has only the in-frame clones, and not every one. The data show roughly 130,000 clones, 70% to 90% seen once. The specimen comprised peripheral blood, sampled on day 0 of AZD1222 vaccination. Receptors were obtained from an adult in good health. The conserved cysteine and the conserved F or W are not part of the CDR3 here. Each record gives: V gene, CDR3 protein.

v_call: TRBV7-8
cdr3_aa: ASSPPGGGNQPQH

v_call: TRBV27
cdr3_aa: ASRSGAFAPTEAF

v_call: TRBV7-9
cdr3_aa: ASSLGQSATNEKLF

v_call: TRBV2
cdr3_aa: ATQGQRTDTQY

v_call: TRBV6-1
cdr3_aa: ASSALRQSSGANVLT

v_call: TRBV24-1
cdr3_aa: ATSDSQGALNYGYT

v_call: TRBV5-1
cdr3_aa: ASSSGTAGGAF

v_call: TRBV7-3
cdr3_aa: ASSLKGGVQETQY

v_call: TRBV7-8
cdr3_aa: ASSHVKGTLYNEQF

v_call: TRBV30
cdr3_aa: AWSTTLGAQH

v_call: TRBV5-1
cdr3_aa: ASSSSYEQY

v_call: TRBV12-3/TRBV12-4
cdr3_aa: ASSLRGHEQF

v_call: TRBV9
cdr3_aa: ASSVALAGGEYNEQF

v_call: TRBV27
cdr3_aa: ASSFAGLAASNEQF

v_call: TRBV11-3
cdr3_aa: ASRGGMNTEAF

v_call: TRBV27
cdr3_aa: ASSPALQGHYEQY

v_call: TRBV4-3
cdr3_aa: ASSQSGSGRGNIQY

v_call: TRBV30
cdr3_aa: AWGQGGQPQH

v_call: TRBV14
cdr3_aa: ASSQSAGAEAF

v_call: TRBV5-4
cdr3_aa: ASSPLEQGGRSPLH

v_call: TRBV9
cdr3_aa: ASSVEGGFTDTQY

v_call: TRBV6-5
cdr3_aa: ASRLLQGQSPEQY

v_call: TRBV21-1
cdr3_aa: ASSKPAGPNNEQF

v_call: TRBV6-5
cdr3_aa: ASSLGIEAF

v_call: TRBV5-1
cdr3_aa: ASSLTVNTEAF

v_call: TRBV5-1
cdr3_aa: ASSRPENTGELF

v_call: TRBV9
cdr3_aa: ASSVQAGTEAF

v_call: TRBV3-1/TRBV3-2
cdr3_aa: ASSQVQGVKGV

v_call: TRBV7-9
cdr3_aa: ASSGRTGDGYT

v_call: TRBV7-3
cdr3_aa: ASSQGGVSGNTIY

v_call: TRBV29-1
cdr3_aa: SAAGLAGLRETQY

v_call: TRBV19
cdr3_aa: ASIQTVSGNTIY

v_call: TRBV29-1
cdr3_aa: SVVRGTFYNEQF

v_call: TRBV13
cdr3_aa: ASSFRGFNYGYT

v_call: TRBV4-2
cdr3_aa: ASSQRKSGGAGETQY

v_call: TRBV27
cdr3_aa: ASSFTQGGSPPLH

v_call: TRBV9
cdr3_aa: ASSDTAVLAYGYT